This TCR beta chain comes out of a study of cytomegalovirus exposure and HLA in healthy donors (dated by TCRdb to about 2017). At the level of the whole study: According to an earlier analysis of 587 of the donors, 150 million to 200 million T cells yielded some 120 million unique TCR beta sequences and less than 300 Gb of sequence data. Rather than drawing on any new phenotypic data, the later analysis identified candidate immune exposures from TCR beta sequences and the way those sequences occurred across donors. HLA typing included class I and class II loci at four-digit resolution. Every repertoire in the discovery cohort had been generated on one and the same sequencing platform. In addition to the first cohort of around 670 subjects, a separate validation cohort of around 110 different subjects was used. A few DR-DQ haplotypes were handled as single units for association and clustering because linkage in the cohort was strong. The aim of the study was to test whether cataloging public T cell receptors could identify signatures of past pathogen exposure. Typing coverage varied by locus: about 620-630 donors for A, B, C, DRB1 and DQB1; roughly 520 for DQA1; more than 600 for DPA1; approximately 470 for DPB1. On average, approximately 250,000 unique TCR beta nucleotide sequences were sequenced per donor among fewer than 500 genotyped donors of the cohort, with 15% to 20% of those sequences being non-productive. A later analysis re-examined previously published TCR beta repertoires from roughly 650 donors and added high-resolution HLA genotyping to investigate patterns of TCR occurrence. Donor age, sex, ethnicity and CMV serostatus were compiled together with the repertoire data. An early release that covered 640 HLA-typed donors contained approximately 300 gigabases of sequencing data and tens of millions of unique TCR sequences. A later genetic analysis took genome-wide SNP genotypes for about 55% of the 666 donors and used that subset as a discovery cohort. To predict cytomegalovirus infection status, the study combined high-throughput TCR immunosequencing, statistical association of individual TCRs with disease status, and machine learning. The T cell repertoires of some 670 subjects were profiled by immunosequencing and related to cytomegalovirus serostatus. Of the 300 to 500 genotyped donors, less than 85% were placed in the genetic ancestry cluster associated with self-reported Caucasian donors. An earlier analysis of approximately 580 of the donors used high-throughput TCR beta sequencing to judge whether each TCR beta V gene segment behaved as functional or pseudogenic.

In total, over 600 healthy bone marrow donors made up the cohort. At the time of sampling, all cohort members were nominally healthy, though unrecorded immune exposures were likely present. The donor was CMV seronegative and was included in the group of under 450 seronegative cohort members. Every donor gave a peripheral blood sample, and the peripheral blood mononuclear cells from that sample were used for TCR beta sequencing. The Qiagen DNeasy Blood Extraction Kit was used to extract genomic DNA from the blood cell samples. A remark on this clone: Its antigen has not been determined. Per-nucleotide qualities are absent, and no much larger clonotype sits a single base away.

The CDR3 sequence holds 13 residues, the cysteine and phenylalanine included. The entry retains the CDR3 DNA only, 39 bases that are in frame from base 1. The germline V gene (reference sequence) gives CDR1 as LNHNV and CDR2 as YYDKDF. The germline V and J ends show losses of 2 bases and 5 bases respectively, and no gene match explains 3 bases of the junction. Preparation of the library involved the immunoSEQ multiplex PCR assay. The multiplex PCR relied on a mix of 60 forward primers for TCR Vbeta segments and 13 reverse primers for TCR Jbeta segments. A multiplex PCR assay on genomic DNA amplified the CDR3 region of rearranged TCR beta genes. The amplified TCR beta libraries were sequenced on the Illumina HiSeq System as 87-base-pair reads. In the authors' own workflow: A later analysis counted tens of millions of unique TCR beta chains across the 690 or so repertoires, and around 12 million of these chains were shared by at least two donors. Raw reads were error-corrected and collapsed into unique sequences by a nearest-neighbor algorithm in which closely related sequences were merged to remove PCR and sequencing errors. Alignment of CDR3 sequences to IMGT reference sequences was used to assign V, D and J gene segments. Each retained sequence needed at least a six-nucleotide match to both a V gene segment and a J gene segment. A rearrangement was called productive if the CDR3 had no stop codons and remained in frame with V and J, and every other rearrangement was called non-productive. Following IMGT convention, CDR3 was defined as the stretch from the second conserved V-encoded cysteine up to the conserved J-encoded phenylalanine. Sequences without an unambiguous match to a single V gene segment were excluded from the earlier analysis of approximately 560 of the donors. An earlier analysis of 587 of the donors classified V segments as functional when productive rearrangements were above 56.7% and as segregating when the standard deviation between donors was above 5%. To diagnose cytomegalovirus status from the catalog of TCR beta chain sequences, a statistical classification framework was built. In a later analysis, V and J genes were assigned by comparing TCR nucleotide sequences against IMGT/GENE-DB human TR gene sequences. In a later analysis, CDR3 sequences and most-parsimonious VDJ recombination scenarios were assigned using the TCRdist pipeline. In a later analysis, every TCR beta chain was defined by the combination of its CDR3 amino acid sequence and its V-gene family, and reads without a unique V-gene family were dropped. As a way to deal with suspected cross-contamination and a sequencing artifact, a later analysis dropped approximately 570 nucleotide sequences that were highly shared and had low generation probability. For each public chain, a later analysis derived a clonal expansion index from normalized ranks of inferred template counts within each repertoire. In a later analysis, generation probabilities were computed with a VDJ recombination model fitted to out-of-frame rearrangements, and the resulting probabilities were checked against IGoR. A later analysis scored TCR-TCR, TCR-HLA and TCR-CMV co-occurrence with hypergeometric tests, applying a repertoire-size bias correction to TCR pairs. False discovery rates were estimated in a later analysis by permuting HLA or CMV assignments 20 times. In a later analysis, co-occurring TCRs were grouped using DBSCAN, with TCRdist sequence similarity added in when clustering inside HLA-allele-positive subsets. Repertoires with fewer than 30,000 or more than 120,000 public chains were left out of co-occurrence clustering, as were about five repertoires with anomalous nucleotide sharing. This immuneACCESS table, as held by TCRdb, lists in-frame sequences with V and J called but not all clones. Of the missing ones, under half trace to an unresolved V gene in checked studies; the others have no known cause. Clone size and the V and J calls come from that table; the DNA yielded D and trimming. The sample table lists roughly 170,000 clones, around four fifths of them with a count of one. The ten most abundant clones make up about 1.3% of the sample.

Overall study results and their limits: In a later analysis, most CMV-associated TCR beta chains were found to appear HLA-restricted, with HLA associations seemingly driven largely by CMV exposure. In a later genetic analysis, a missense DCLRE1C variant was associated with V-gene and J-gene trimming of TCR beta chains, and the association was replicated in an independent cohort. Sequencing depth was assumed to be roughly uniform across donors in the presence/absence analyses, though that assumption may not hold. In the study, around 150 TCR beta chains were listed as associated with cytomegalovirus. While some public TCRs were present in many individuals, most TCR sequences turned up only very rarely across donors. In a later analysis, HLA-associated TCR beta chains were found to be more clonally expanded and to have lower generation probabilities than equally common non-associated chains. A group of highly shared sequence variants was considered likely to be a technical artifact of the sequencing pipeline. A further reported finding was that TCR beta sequences accurately predicted the HLA-A and HLA-B alleles for most subjects in the first cohort. For the cohort, immune exposure information was limited to CMV serostatus. The classifier was reported to diagnose cytomegalovirus status with high specificity and sensitivity in both the original and validation cohorts. Because some donors lacked HLA typing at each locus, the association tests relied only on the typed subset. A few of the identified cytomegalovirus-associated TCR beta chains were confirmed in vitro to be specific for cytomegalovirus antigens. Only TCR beta chains were sequenced in this cohort, and the absence of alpha or paired-chain data limited detectable features. Correlated functional status among segregating V segments might reflect linkage disequilibrium, but an unknown experimental factor could not be ruled out. The authors suggested that the approach could potentially be extended to other disease states and immunological phenotypes. An earlier analysis of approximately 500 of the donors showed that most TCR beta V segments appeared in productive rearrangements either about 90% or about 30% of the time, which broadly matched IMGT annotations. Because counts were too low, approximately 18 rarely observed V segments, including chromosome 9 orphons, were excluded from the earlier analysis of around 640 of the donors. A later analysis associated around 16,000 TCR beta sequences with specific HLA alleles at a false discovery rate of 0.05. A later genetic analysis reported fewer N-insertions in productive TCRs among donors in an Asian-associated ancestry cluster than the approximately 700-donor mean. The 87-base-pair reads could not distinguish some IMGT-functional V segments, including TRBV6-2 and TRBV6-3, so those segments were excluded. A later analysis reported that several top co-occurrence clusters appeared linked to parvovirus B19, influenza, CMV and Epstein-Barr virus. When HLA alleles, especially DR and DQ, strongly co-occurred, TCR associations were difficult to assign to individual alleles. In a later analysis, TCR association rates were found to vary across HLA loci, with the most associated TCRs seen for DRB1 alleles and the fewest for HLA-C alleles.

The clonotype originates from a young man in good health and CMV-seronegative. Recombination connected TRBV15 to TRBJ2-7, with TRBD1 identical over 7 junction bases. The material sequenced was PBMCs. This receptor carries the CDR3 CATSRTGVHEQYF. The DNA reads TGTGCCACCAGCAGAACAGGGGTTCACGAGCAGTACTTC.